The next 7 T cell receptor beta chains were all read from a single sample in a study of post-analysis software for immune sequencing data. Overall study findings and caveats: There were a handful of TRBV segments more frequent in patients than controls, and TRBV5-6, TRBV5-1 and TRBV20-1 were among them.

TCR beta libraries were prepared from cDNA with unique molecular identifiers. TCRdb fed the PCR reads into MiXCR, producing one record per CDR3 protein. The sample shows 750,000 to 950,000 distinct CDR3 sequences, approximately 44% of them seen only once. Their antigens are not known. The sequenced sample consisted of blood. The source of these receptors is a girl aged 10 to 17 with multiple sclerosis.

The chain is built from TRBV5-1 and TRBJ2-3, with 11 bases aligning to TRBD1. CDR1 and CDR2 (germline): SGHRS, YFSETQ. The CDR3 loop spans 17 amino acids. V lost 3 bases and J lost 4; bases outside the gene matches: 10. The CDR3 region is CASSSGTGGLPADTQYF. The CDR3 DNA reads as TGCGCCAGCAGCTCAGGGACAGGGGGTCTCCCCGCAGATACGCAGTATTTT.

This clonotype was found a few times. The chain uses TRBV2 and TRBJ2-7; no clear D gene. The J call is doubtful: the DNA matches TRBJ2-5 better. CDR3 size: 13 residues. The germline gives CDR1 SNHLY, CDR2 FYNNEI. The CDR3 is CASSEGAGETQYF. DNA of the CDR3: TGTGCCAGCAGTGAAGGGGCTGGGGAGACCCAGTACTTC.

The genes are TRBV20-1 and TRBJ2-1, with 9 nucleotides matching TRBD1. Germline V gives CDR1 DFQATT, CDR2 SNEGSKA (reference sequence). Germline trimming cut 6 bases from V and 3 bases from J; bases unmatched to any gene: 9. The CDR3 loop spans 15 amino acids. The CDR3: CSATQGQGLYNEQFF. CDR3 bases: TGCAGTGCCACCCAGGGACAGGGACTCTACAATGAGCAGTTCTTC.

In its sample, this clonotype was seen once. At one end, the junction sequence differs from germline, possibly due to a read error. The chain is built from TRBV7-7 and TRBJ2-5; 11 bases agree with TRBD2. The DNA end favors TRBJ2-7, so the J call may be wrong. The V gene's germline CDR1 is SSHAT and CDR2 FNYEAQ (reference sequence). The CDR3 runs 15 residues. CDR3 region: CASSLSLAGGNEQYF. CDR3 sequence (DNA): TGTGCTAGCAGCTTATCCCTAGCGGGAGGAAACGAGCAGTACTTC.

This chain joins TRBV10-2 and TRBJ2-3; no clear D gene. This CDR3 has 18 amino acids. V lost 2 bases and J lost 2, with 20 bases in between. Germline loops: CDR1 WSHSY, CDR2 SAAADI. This CDR3 reads CASSETTRSLGYTDTQYF. In DNA form, the CDR3 reads TGCGCCAGCAGTGAGACCACCCGAAGTCTGGGCTACACAGATACGCAGTATTTT.

The J gene is TRBJ2-7, the V gene TRBV4-1; 10 nucleotides match TRBD2. The CDR3 covers 15 residues. The V gene end was trimmed by 4 bases and the J gene end by 5 bases; junction bases not matched to a gene: 8. Germline V CDR1 and CDR2: MGHRA, YSYEKL. Here the CDR3 reads CASSPLGSGRNEQYF. The CDR3 DNA reads TGCGCCAGCAGCCCCTTGGGTAGCGGGAGGAACGAGCAGTACTTC.

The chain recombines TRBV6-5 with TRBJ2-1, with TRBD2 as a possible D gene (5 bases). The CDR3 covers 13 residues. V shed 2 bases and J shed 6 bases, with 8 bases lying between them. Germline V CDR1 and CDR2: MNHEY, SVGAGI. This CDR3 reads CASSYAEVNEQFF. CDR3 nucleotides: TGTGCCAGCAGTTACGCGGAGGTCAATGAGCAGTTCTTC.